Presented here are 10 T cell receptor beta chains from one specimen sequenced in a study of blood T cell repertoires in COVID-19. The table came from immunoSEQ multiplex PCR; TCRdb's copy has only in-frame clones and leaves some out. The sample consists of roughly 71,000 clones, approximately 85% of them appearing once. Sequenced input: peripheral blood. All receptors derive from a man aged 50-59 years with acute or convalescent COVID-19.

The rearrangement uses TRBV4-2 and TRBJ2-3; TRBD2 aligns across 8 bases. J lost 2 bases, V lost 0 bases, and 13 bases had no gene match. The V gene's germline CDR1 is LGHNA and CDR2 YNFKEQ. CDR3 length equals 19 residues. CDR3 residues: CASSQDLEVAGGTTDTQYF. CDR3 nucleotide sequence: TGTGCCAGCAGCCAAGATCTGGAGGTGGCGGGGGGAACCACAGATACGCAGTATTTT.

The chain has TRBV2 and TRBJ1-5, with D possibly TRBD1 on 5 matching bases. CDR3 length equals 14 residues. Germline V gene data show CDR1 as SNHLY and CDR2 as FYNNEI. Trimming pared 5 bases from V and 5 bases from J, leaving 13 bases between. In nucleotides, the CDR3 is TGTGCCAGCAGTCAGGGAAGCCCCGATCAGCCCCAGCATTTT. Translated, it gives CASSQGSPDQPQHF.

The chain links TRBV7-2 to TRBJ1-6; D call uncertain. The germline V and J ends were trimmed by 4 bases and 7 bases, with 5 bases remaining between them. CDR1 and CDR2 from the germline V gene are SGHTA and FQGNSA. There are 12 residues in the CDR3. DNA for the CDR3: TGTGCCAGCAGCTCACAGAATTCACCCCTCCACTTT. It specifies CASSSQNSPLHF.

The J gene is TRBJ2-2, the V gene TRBV15; possibly TRBD2 for D (6 bases). The germline V gene encodes CDR1 LNHNV and CDR2 YYDKDF (reference sequence). CDR3 size: 15 residues. V gave up 3 bases and J gave up 0 bases, with 8 bases separating them. The DNA for the CDR3 is TGTGCCACCAGCAGGGGCGGGGCGAACACCGGGGAGCTGTTTTTT. Its protein product is CATSRGGANTGELFF.

The rearrangement uses TRBV28 and TRBJ2-4, with 8 bases lining up with TRBD1. The germline CDR1 and CDR2 sequences are MDHEN and SYDVKM. J gave up 1 base and V 3 bases, and 8 bases lay outside the gene matches. There are 17 residues in the CDR3. The CDR3 DNA reads as TGTGCCAGCAGTTTGGAGGCGGACAGGGATGCCAAAAACATTCAGTACTTC. Residues: CASSLEADRDAKNIQYF.

The CDR3 DNA is TGTGCCAGCAGCTCGCCGGGACTAGCTCCAGATACGCAGTATTTT. It yields the protein CASSSPGLAPDTQYF. The chain couples TRBV5-4 to TRBJ2-3, with 9 bases that match TRBD2. Germline CDR1 SGHNT, CDR2 YYREEE (reference sequence). Trimming took 3 bases from V and 4 from J; bases not matched to a gene: 6. There are 15 residues in the CDR3.

This rearrangement joins TRBV4-1 to TRBJ2-3; maybe TRBD1 (5 bases). CDR3 size: 17 residues. The V gene lost 0 bases and the J gene lost 0 bases, with 13 bases spanning the gap. Germline CDR1 MGHRA, CDR2 YSYEKL. The CDR3 DNA is TGCGCCAGCAGCCAAGATGCGACAGACCCTAGCACAGATACGCAGTATTTT. Its translation is CASSQDATDPSTDTQYF.

The rearrangement joins TRBV3-1 (or the pseudogene TRBV3-2) to TRBJ2-7; 9 bases map to TRBD2. V shed 4 bases, J shed 7 bases, and the junction held 5 bases outside the gene matches. CDR1 and CDR2 from the germline V gene are LGHDT and YNNKEL (reference sequence). This CDR3 spans 13 amino acids. The chain's CDR3 is CASSPSGGWEQYF. Written as DNA, the CDR3 is TGTGCCAGCAGCCCGAGCGGGGGGTGGGAGCAGTACTTC.

This chain uses TRBV24-1 with TRBJ2-5; 8 bases line up with TRBD1. This CDR3 has 15 amino acids. With V trimmed by 7 bases and J by 6 bases, 12 bases remained unmatched. In germline, CDR1 is KGHDR, CDR2 SFDVKD. CDR3 nucleotides: TGTGCCACCAGCGAAAGTGGACAGGGATTGAAGACCCAGTACTTC. Translated, it gives CATSESGQGLKTQYF.

This clone was seen just once. V and J are TRBV19 and TRBJ2-6; 11 nucleotides agree with TRBD2. Germline V gene lookup returns CDR1 LNHDA and CDR2 SQIVND (reference sequence). V shed 6 bases, J shed 4 bases, and the junction held 8 bases outside the gene matches. The CDR3 loop spans 17 amino acids. The CDR3 is CASRGTSGALGANVLTF. The DNA of the CDR3 is TGTGCCAGTAGAGGGACTAGCGGTGCCCTAGGGGCCAACGTCCTGACTTTC.